This T cell receptor beta chain was profiled in a study of response to subunit inactivated influenza vaccine. The study's findings and limits: Authors proposed each seasonal influenza vaccination draws in few new T cells.

One entry per CDR3 protein results from TCRdb running MiXCR on the RT-PCR reads. Here the sample spans just over 300,000 distinct CDR3 sequences, around a fifth being singletons. As to this clonotype: Its antigen remains unknown.

The CDR3 runs 16 residues. Per the germline V gene, CDR1 is DFQATT and CDR2 is SNEGSKA (reference sequence). The germline V and J ends were trimmed by 4 bases and 3 bases, with 19 bases remaining between them. This sample comprised PBMCs from blood, obtained less than 22 months after vaccination. The chain recombines TRBV20-1 with TRBJ2-1; D may be TRBD1 (5 bases). This receptor was taken from a man between 50 and 75 years old who received an inactivated influenza vaccine. The DNA for the CDR3 is TGCAGTGCTAAATTGTGGGAAGGGGCCAACTACAATGAGCAGTTCTTC. Its protein product is CSAKLWEGANYNEQFF.